The sequence of this TCR beta chain was determined in a study of shared clonotypes between healthy human individuals. Comment on this clone: The antigen is unknown.

Findings and limits, study-wide: Few donors limited the genetic and exposure-history diversity represented. Generation of non-shared clonotypes was less probable than generation of clonotypes shared by all four donors.

The study ran the assay at deep level. Per the original data handling: Filtering was not the same, since immunoSEQ gave junction-only sequences without quality scores. Repertoires were generated with immunoSEQ multiplex PCR, while TCRdb's copy carries only in-frame clones and drops some. V, J and clone size derive from that table, while D and trimming were established from the DNA sequence. Altogether around 650,000 clones are present, approximately 96% being singletons, with the ten largest covering roughly 0.1%. The naive CD8 subset, CD45RO-negative cells positively selected for CCR7, excluded terminally differentiated effector memory CD45RA+ cells. The material sequenced was naive CD8+ T cells sorted from blood. The TCR originated in a woman aged 25 to 45 in good health.

Here the CDR3 reads CASRPGVGIRNEQFF. Written as DNA, the CDR3 is TGTGCCAGCAGGCCAGGGGTGGGGATAAGGAATGAGCAGTTCTTC. This sequence joins TRBV6-5 and TRBJ2-1; maybe TRBD1 (6 bases). V was trimmed by 6 bases and J by 7 bases, leaving 19 bases between them. Germline V gives CDR1 MNHEY, CDR2 SVGAGI. The CDR3 sequence is 15 residues long.